The sequence of this T cell receptor (beta chain) was determined in a study of beta chain features in type 1 diabetes (dated 2018 in TCRdb). For the wider study: No differences in mean age, gender distribution, total cell number or subset yield were found between patients and healthy donors. A total of 107,917,701 sorted cells were examined across all samples, and the number of cells per subset was strongly correlated with RNA yield. In the study, recently diagnosed type 1 diabetes patients and matched healthy donors were compared on the TCRB repertoires of their sorted circulating CD4+ T cell subsets. Regulatory and stem cell-like memory subsets were isolated from only 8 patients and roughly eight healthy donors, whereas naive and central memory subsets came from all 30 or so donors.

A single peripheral blood draw of around 0.11 L on average was collected from each donor into heparinised tubes. Using a panel that included CD45RO, CCR7, CD25, CD127, CD95 and CD27, naive, central memory, regulatory and stem cell-like memory CD4+ T cells were sorted on a BD FACSAria II. Purity was above 98% for every sorted population. PBMCs were isolated immediately by Lymphoprep density gradient centrifugation and stained directly without culture. So that batch effects would be minimized, each experiment stained and sorted samples in pairs, pairing one healthy donor with one patient. In the germline V gene, CDR1 corresponds to SGHDN and CDR2 to FVKESK. The CDR3 has 14 amino acids, counting the end cysteine and phenylalanine. Only the CDR3 DNA is retained, 42 bases long and in frame from the first base. At the junction V is shortened by 4 bases and J by 7 bases, with 15 bases in between. Overall results and qualifications from the work: Because cDNA was sequenced instead of genomic DNA, highly expressing activated cells could be over-represented, though the groups showed no difference in activation or CD3 levels. Naive, central memory and regulatory TCRB repertoires appeared to be more similar among patients than among healthy donors. At VDJ recombination sites, type 1 diabetes patients had fewer insertions and more deleted nucleotides, which implies abnormalities in thymic rearrangement. Type 1 diabetes patients showed a moderate but significant shortening of TCRB CDR3 length in all four CD4+ subsets. Because small numbers of individuals were included in the HLA sub-analyses, any influence of HLA type on TCRB rearrangement was left unresolved. Shorter templates might have been favored by PCR, but patient and control samples were amplified and corrected together, so both groups would have been affected equally by any skew.

This clone was seen many times. Its recognized antigen is unknown. It has no much larger one-base neighbor in the sample; base qualities were not kept. The entire isolated RNA was reverse transcribed using the High Capacity cDNA Reverse Transcription Kit, and thus expressed TCRB transcripts were sequenced. Deep immunoSEQ sequencing was performed on naive, central memory and regulatory T cell samples, with an average of roughly 4 million total reads per sample. Sorted cells were lysed in RLT buffer, and RNA was extracted using DNase-treated RNeasy Micro or Mini kits according to cell number. To prevent cross-contamination, each cell subset was processed individually, whereas patient and healthy donor samples were processed jointly. The immunoSEQ multiplex PCR was used to amplify TCRB sequences from cDNA, yielding 87-bp fragments that span the CDR3 region. Sequencing of the amplicons was done on the Illumina HiSeq platform. In the source study's methods: PCR bias was computationally corrected using synthetic template baselines, reads within Hamming distance 2 were collapsed, and singletons that could not be merged were discarded. Reads were aligned to IMGT to assign V, D and J genes, CDR3 length, and insertions or deletions at six rearrangement sites. Within each subset, clonotype counts were normalized to sorted cell number, and only after that were true diversity and Gini coefficients computed with the tcR R package. Repertoire sharing was quantified using the overlap coefficient calculated on TCRB nucleotide sequences. Here the immuneACCESS table is served through TCRdb, limited to in-frame sequences with V and J called. Missing clones are a known gap in these copies; in checked studies unresolved V genes cover under half, and the rest lacks a known reason. The DNA was the basis for D and trimming; V, J and clone size are from that table. Here the sample has 250,000 to 300,000 clones; about 7.8% occur a single time. The ten largest make up roughly 1% of the sample.

The sequenced material came from central memory CD4+ T cells from blood. The chain is made from TRBV14 and TRBJ2-3, with the D gene call left open. This clonotype originated in a woman younger than 35 in good health. The CDR3 protein sequence reads: CASSPTVVSNTQYF. The sequenced DNA: TGTGCCAGCAGCCCGACGGTTGTAAGTAATACGCAGTATTTT.